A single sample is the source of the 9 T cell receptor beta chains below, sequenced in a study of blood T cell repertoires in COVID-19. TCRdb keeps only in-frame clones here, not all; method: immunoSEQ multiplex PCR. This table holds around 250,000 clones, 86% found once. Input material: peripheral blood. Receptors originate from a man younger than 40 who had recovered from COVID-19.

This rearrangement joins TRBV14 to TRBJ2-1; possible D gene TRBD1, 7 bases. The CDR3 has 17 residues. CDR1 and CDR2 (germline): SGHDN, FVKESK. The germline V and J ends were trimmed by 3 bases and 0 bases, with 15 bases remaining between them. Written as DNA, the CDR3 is TGTGCCAGCAGCCAGATGGAGGGGGCCCCCTCCTACAATGAGCAGTTCTTC. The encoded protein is CASSQMEGAPSYNEQFF.

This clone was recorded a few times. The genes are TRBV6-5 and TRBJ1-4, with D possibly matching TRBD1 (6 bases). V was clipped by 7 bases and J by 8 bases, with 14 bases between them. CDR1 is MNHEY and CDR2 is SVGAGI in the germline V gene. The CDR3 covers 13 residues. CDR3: CASKRTVAEKLFF. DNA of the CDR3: TGTGCCAGCAAACGGACAGTGGCCGAAAAACTGTTTTTT.

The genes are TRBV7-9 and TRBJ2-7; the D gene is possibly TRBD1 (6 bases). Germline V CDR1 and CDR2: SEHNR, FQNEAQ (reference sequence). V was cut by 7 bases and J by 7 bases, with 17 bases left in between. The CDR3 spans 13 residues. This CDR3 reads CASTANRAGEQYF. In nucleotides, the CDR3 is TGTGCCAGCACCGCTAACAGGGCCGGGGAGCAGTACTTC.

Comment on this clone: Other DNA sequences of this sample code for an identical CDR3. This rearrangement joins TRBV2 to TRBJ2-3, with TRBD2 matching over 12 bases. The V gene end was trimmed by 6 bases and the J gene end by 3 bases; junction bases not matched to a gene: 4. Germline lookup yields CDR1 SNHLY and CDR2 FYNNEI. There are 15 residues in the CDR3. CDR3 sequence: CASRLGLAGTDTQYF. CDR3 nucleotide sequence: TGTGCCAGCAGACTAGGACTAGCGGGGACAGATACGCAGTATTTT.

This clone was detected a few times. CDR3 protein: CASAPVQPQHF. The CDR3 DNA is TGTGCCAGCGCCCCGGTACAGCCCCAGCATTTT. The V and J genes are TRBV12-3 or TRBV12-4 and TRBJ1-5; D gene ambiguous. The CDR3 has 11 residues. The V and J ends lost 8 bases and 7 bases respectively, with 9 bases between them.

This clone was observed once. This CDR3 reads CASSQDPGPLTGIGYTF. The CDR3 DNA reads as TGTGCCAGCAGCCAAGATCCGGGGCCCCTGACAGGGATCGGCTACACCTTC. This chain links TRBV3-1 (or the pseudogene TRBV3-2) with TRBJ1-2, with 7 bases lining up with TRBD1. J gave up 8 bases and V 0 bases, and 15 bases lay outside the gene matches. CDR3 length: 17 residues. Germline lookup yields CDR1 LGHDT and CDR2 YNNKEL (reference sequence).

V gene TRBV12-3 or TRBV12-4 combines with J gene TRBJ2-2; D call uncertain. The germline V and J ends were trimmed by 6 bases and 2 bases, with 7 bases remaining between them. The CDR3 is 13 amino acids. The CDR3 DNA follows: TGTGCCAGCAGATTACAAAACACCGGGGAGCTGTTTTTT. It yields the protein CASRLQNTGELFF.

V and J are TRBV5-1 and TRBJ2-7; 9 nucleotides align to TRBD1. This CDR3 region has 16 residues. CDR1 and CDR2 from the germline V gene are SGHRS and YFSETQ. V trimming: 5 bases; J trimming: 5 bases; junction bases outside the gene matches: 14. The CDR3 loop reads CASRSLTGGKTHEQYF. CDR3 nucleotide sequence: TGCGCCAGCAGGTCGCTTACAGGGGGCAAAACCCACGAGCAGTACTTC.

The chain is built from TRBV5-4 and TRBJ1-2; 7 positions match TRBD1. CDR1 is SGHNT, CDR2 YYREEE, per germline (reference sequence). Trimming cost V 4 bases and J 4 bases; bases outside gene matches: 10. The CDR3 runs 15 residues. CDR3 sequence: CASSPRGSGGYGYTF. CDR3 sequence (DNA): TGTGCCAGCAGCCCCAGGGGGTCAGGGGGCTATGGCTACACCTTC. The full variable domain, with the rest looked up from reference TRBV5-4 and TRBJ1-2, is ETGVTQSPTHLIKTRGQQVTLRCSSQSGHNTVSWYQQALGQGPQFIFQYYREEENGRGNFPPRFSGLQFPNYSSELNVNALELDDSALYLCASSPRGSGGYGYTFGSGTRLTVV.